This T cell receptor beta chain was sequenced in a study of T cells in Graves' hyperthyroidism and ophthalmopathy. Amplification of TCR beta CDR3 regions used RNA as the template. RT-PCR in the first round (using the HTBI primer set) targeted the TCR CDR3. TCRdb passed the multiplex PCR reads through MiXCR, listing each CDR3 protein once. The sample includes just over 550,000 distinct CDR3 sequences, about half seen only once; the top ten take about 8.2%. This clonotype was counted a few times. Those with hyperthyroidism were 18 to 65 years old, newly diagnosed, and ill for under 2 months. The ends were cut back, 4 bases at V and 8 bases at J, with 16 bases in the middle. This CDR3 has 15 amino acids. Looked up from germline, CDR1 is KGHDR and CDR2 is SFDVKD.

The sample taken for sequencing was peripheral blood or thyroid tissue (not recorded which). The TCR originated in a woman between 18 and 29 years old with Graves' hyperthyroidism. The rearrangement uses TRBV24-1 and TRBJ2-2; no definite D call. The CDR3 coding sequence is TGTGCCACCAGTGAAGGTGGCATGGCCACTGGGGAGCTGTTTTTT. Residues: CATSEGGMATGELFF.